A single sample gave rise to the 2 T cell receptor beta chains below, sequenced in a study of identifying expanded T cells in peripheral blood. The table came from immunoSEQ multiplex PCR; TCRdb's copy has only in-frame clones and leaves some out. The sample lists about 130,000 clones, 75% to 90% occurring once. The source material was blood. The receptor set was obtained from a person between 18 and 75 years old in good health.

The rearrangement uses TRBV6-6 and TRBJ1-2; D is unclear. CDR1 is MNHNY, CDR2 SVGAGI, per germline (reference sequence). The CDR3 has 14 amino acids. V was pared by 6 bases and J by 0 bases, with 11 bases between. CDR3 residues: CASSLAAANYGYTF. The DNA of the CDR3 is TGTGCCAGCAGCCTGGCCGCAGCTAACTATGGCTACACCTTC.

This chain connects TRBV6-5 to TRBJ2-7; the D gene is possibly TRBD1 (6 bases). Trimming pared 6 bases from V and 5 bases from J, leaving 17 bases between. This CDR3 region has 14 residues. The germline V gene encodes CDR1 MNHEY and CDR2 SVGAGI. The CDR3 protein is CASSFNYRAHEQYF. CDR3 nucleotides: TGTGCCAGCAGCTTTAATTACAGGGCTCACGAGCAGTACTTC.